The 12 T cell receptor beta chains in this list originate from one sample, sequenced in a study of sequential checkpoint blockade in melanoma. The protocol was immunoSEQ multiplex PCR, while the TCRdb copy is restricted to in-frame clones and leaves out a portion. This sample has roughly 19,000 clones, with around four fifths found just once. Treatment defined: randomized to nivolumab then ipilimumab (arm A) or the reverse (arm B). The sequenced sample was CD8+ T cells sorted from blood (inferred from file names), obtained from a patient given nivolumab and ipilimumab in sequence. The receptors were gathered from a human donor with melanoma.

This chain connects TRBV5-5 to TRBJ2-7; 10 positions match TRBD2. Trimming took 5 bases from V and 6 from J; bases not matched to a gene: 11. Germline-derived CDR1 and CDR2 are SGHKS and YYEKEE (reference sequence). The CDR3 length is 15 residues. The CDR3 DNA follows: TGTGCCAGCAGTTTACTTCAGCGGGAGGGGGGCGAGCAGTACTTC. Its protein is CASSLLQREGGEQYF. The variable domain in full, with the rest retrieved from reference TRBV5-5 and TRBJ2-7, is DAGVTQSPTHLIKTRGQQVTLRCSPISGHKSVSWYQQVLGQGPQFIFQYYEKEERGRGNFPDRFSARQFPNYSSELNVNALLLGDSALYLCASSLLQREGGEQYFGPGTRLTVT.

The J gene is TRBJ2-1, the V gene TRBV7-9, with 9 bases aligning to TRBD2. Trimming at V came to 1 base and at J to 9 bases, leaving 4 bases not matched to a gene. The germline CDR1 and CDR2 sequences are SEHNR and FQNEAQ (reference sequence). The CDR3 runs to 14 residues. The CDR3 loop reads CASSLVGSGGEQFF. In nucleotides, the CDR3 is TGTGCCAGCAGCTTAGTTGGTAGCGGGGGTGAGCAGTTCTTC.

In this sample, this clone turned up once. V is TRBV7-2 and J is TRBJ1-1; the D is unclear. Trimming removed 3 bases at V and 1 base at J, with 9 bases between. CDR1 SGHTA and CDR2 FQGNSA come from the germline V gene. The CDR3 spans 14 residues. In DNA, the CDR3 is TGTGCCAGCAGCTTTTCAACTTGGAACACTGAAGCTTTCTTT. This gives the protein CASSFSTWNTEAFF.

Comment on this clone: A junction boundary mismatches the germline segment, possibly from a read error. The chain couples TRBV18 to TRBJ2-7, with 9 bases lining up with TRBD2. Germline CDR1 is KGHSH and CDR2 is LQKENI. The CDR3 loop spans 16 amino acids. In DNA, the CDR3 is TGTGCCAGCTCACCATTGGGACTAGCAGTCTCCCACGAGCAGTACTTC. It translates to CASSPLGLAVSHEQYF. The variable domain in full, completed from reference TRBV18 and TRBJ2-7, reads NAGVMQNPRHLVRRRGQEARLRCSPMKGHSHVYWYRQLPEEGLKFMVYLQKENIIDESGMPKERFSAEFPKEGPSILRIQQVVRGDSAAYFCASSPLGLAVSHEQYFGPGTRLTVT.

The V call is TRBV27, the J call TRBJ1-5; perhaps TRBD1 as D (5 bases). CDR3 length equals 17 residues. Germline CDR1 reads MNHEY; CDR2 reads SMNVEV (reference sequence). Trimming pared 6 bases from V and 2 bases from J, leaving 20 bases between. The CDR3 loop reads CASSLVGGAEGNQPQHF. As DNA, the CDR3 is TGTGCCAGCAGCCTCGTCGGGGGTGCGGAGGGCAATCAGCCCCAGCATTTT.

The V gene is TRBV5-6, the J gene TRBJ2-1, with 14 bases aligning to TRBD2. J was trimmed by 6 bases and V by 6 bases; bases with no gene match: 14. Germline V CDR1 and CDR2: SGHDT, YYEEEE. The CDR3 covers 18 residues. As DNA, the CDR3 is TGTGCCAGCACCCTGGGACTAGCGGGGGCCTATCCCGGCAATGAGCAGTTCTTC. This codes for CASTLGLAGAYPGNEQFF.

This chain connects TRBV7-8 to TRBJ2-7; 11 bases are shared with TRBD2. V lost 0 bases and J lost 4; bases outside the gene matches: 8. This CDR3 is built from 17 residues. Germline-derived CDR1 and CDR2 are SGHVS and FQNEAQ. Written as DNA, the CDR3 is TGTGCCAGCAGCTTAGCTCTAGCGGGAGGTGGCTGGTACGAGCAGTACTTC. This encodes CASSLALAGGGWYEQYF.

This clone appeared a few times. The chain recombines TRBV19 with TRBJ2-7; TRBD2 matches at 7 bases. The CDR3 contains 15 residues. Germline V lookup: CDR1 LNHDA, CDR2 SQIVND (reference sequence). The ends lost 3 bases at V and 3 bases at J; junction bases unmatched: 8. The DNA of the CDR3 is TGTGCCAGTAGTATCGAGGCTAGCGGTTTCTACGAGCAGTACTTC. Translating it yields CASSIEASGFYEQYF.

This rearrangement joins TRBV6-5 to TRBJ2-3, with 11 bases that match TRBD2. J gave up 4 bases and V 1 base, and 1 base lay outside the gene matches. The germline gives CDR1 MNHEY, CDR2 SVGAGI. This CDR3 contains 15 residues. The CDR3 DNA is TGTGCCAGCAGTTACTTAGCGGGAGGGGCAGATACGCAGTATTTT. Protein: CASSYLAGGADTQYF.

The chain couples TRBV28 to TRBJ1-1; TRBD1 is a possible D gene (5 bases). Per germline, CDR1 MDHEN and CDR2 SYDVKM. CDR3 length: 16 amino acids. Trimming took 1 base from V and 6 from J, leaving 18 bases between them. The CDR3 here is CASSLFGVARGSEAFF. In DNA, the CDR3 is TGTGCCAGCAGTTTATTCGGTGTGGCGCGGGGGTCTGAAGCTTTCTTT.

The chain carries TRBV6-5 and TRBJ1-5; the D gene is possibly TRBD1 (5 bases). Trimming pared 6 bases from V and 5 bases from J, leaving 11 bases between. This CDR3 contains 13 residues. The germline V gene has CDR1 MNHEY and CDR2 SVGAGI. The chain's CDR3 is CASSLDSYQPQHF. The DNA for the CDR3 is TGTGCCAGCAGCCTTGACAGTTATCAGCCCCAGCATTTT.

The V and J genes are TRBV19 and TRBJ2-5; 12 bases map to TRBD1. With the DNA end fitting TRBJ2-7 better, the J assignment may be wrong. Germline assignment: CDR1 LNHDA and CDR2 SQIVND (reference sequence). The CDR3 is made up of 15 amino acids. CDR3 nucleotides: TGTGCCAGTAGTATTGGGACAGGGGGCTACTACGAGCAGTACTTC. Its protein product is CASSIGTGGYYEQYF.